The 23 T cell receptor beta chains reported below all come from one sample, sequenced in a study of control samples from healthy donors and cancer patients (dated by TCRdb to the early 2020s). Library preparation used the immunoSEQ multiplex PCR assay. TCRdb carries this immuneACCESS record with in-frame sequences only. Its versions omit some clonotypes, under half of them owing to an unresolved V gene in the studies checked, with the rest unexplained. For this sample the table gives under 150,000 clones, of which 85% to 95% were detected only once. The ten largest clones capture 1.5% to 2% of the sample. The specimen was PBMCs. The receptors derive from a man over 45 with head and neck cancer.

This chain uses TRBV28 with TRBJ1-2; D is undetermined. This CDR3 contains 17 residues. V lost 5 bases and J 3 bases, leaving 22 bases between the germline ends. The germline gives CDR1 MDHEN, CDR2 SYDVKM. The CDR3 region has the DNA TGTGCCAGCAGTACACCTTCGTTAGGCCCGCGAGACTATGGCTACACCTTC. Amino acids: CASSTPSLGPRDYGYTF.

This clone was counted a single time. The CDR3: CASRWSSYNSPLHF. The CDR3 DNA follows: TGTGCCAGCAGGTGGAGCTCCTATAATTCACCCCTCCACTTT. The chain joins TRBV27 to TRBJ1-6; D ambiguous. Germline V gives CDR1 MNHEY, CDR2 SMNVEV (reference sequence). The V end was cut by 6 bases, the J end by 0 bases, with 6 bases between. This CDR3 has 14 amino acids.

This clone is a singleton in its sample. The chain joins TRBV5-1 to TRBJ1-1, with 8 bases aligning to TRBD1. Germline V lookup: CDR1 SGHRS, CDR2 YFSETQ. CDR3 length equals 20 residues. Trimming at V came to 0 bases and at J to 1 base, leaving 17 bases not matched to a gene. The CDR3 spells CASSLVFYPGGIRSNTEAFF. The CDR3 region has the DNA TGCGCCAGCAGCTTGGTATTTTATCCAGGGGGCATTAGGTCGAACACTGAAGCTTTCTTT.

The chain carries TRBV5-1 and TRBJ1-6; D remains unclear. The V gene lost 5 bases and the J gene lost 7 bases, with 13 bases spanning the gap. The germline V gene has CDR1 SGHRS and CDR2 YFSETQ. This CDR3 contains 14 residues. Written as DNA, the CDR3 is TGCGCCAGCAGGGAGGTGGGAAAAAATTCACCCCTCCACTTT. This gives the protein CASREVGKNSPLHF.

The J gene is TRBJ2-7, the V gene TRBV9; possibly TRBD1 or TRBD2 for D (5 bases each). There are 15 residues in the CDR3. Trimming pared 0 bases from V and 2 bases from J, leaving 12 bases between. The germline CDR1 and CDR2 sequences are SGDLS and YYNGEE. In DNA form, the CDR3 reads TGTGCCAGCAGCGTAGACGGCATGGGGGCCTACGAGCAGTACTTC. Its protein product is CASSVDGMGAYEQYF. Complete variable domain (other parts from reference TRBV9 and TRBJ2-7): DSGVTQTPKHLITATGQRVTLRCSPRSGDLSVYWYQQSLDQGLQFLIQYYNGEERAKGNILERFSAQQFPDLHSELNLSSLELGDSALYFCASSVDGMGAYEQYFGPGTRLTVT.

The chain is built from TRBV12-5 and TRBJ1-2; tentatively, D is TRBD1 (5 bases). This CDR3 region has 13 residues. The V end was cut by 3 bases, the J end by 3 bases, with 8 bases between. Germline V lookup: CDR1 LGHNT, CDR2 FRNRAP. The CDR3 here is CASGFGRDYGYTF. The CDR3 coding sequence is TGTGCTAGTGGTTTTGGCAGGGACTATGGCTACACCTTC.

The chain combines TRBV11-1 with TRBJ2-1, with 7 bases fitting TRBD1. CDR3 size: 15 residues. Germline V gene lookup returns CDR1 SGHAT and CDR2 FQDESV (reference sequence). Losses at the gene ends were 4 bases for V and 4 bases for J; bases not matched to a gene: 7. The CDR3 here is CASSSGQAIYNEQFF. CDR3 DNA sequence: TGTGCCAGCAGCTCTGGACAGGCGATATACAATGAGCAGTTCTTC.

In nucleotides, the CDR3 is TGTGCCAGCAGTGGACAGGGGGCCCAGCCCCAGCATTTT. This encodes CASSGQGAQPQHF. The chain joins TRBV2 to TRBJ1-5, with TRBD1 matching over 10 bases. Germline trimming cut 4 bases from V and 7 bases from J; bases unmatched to any gene: 1. The CDR3 has 13 amino acids. Germline V gene lookup returns CDR1 SNHLY and CDR2 FYNNEI.

The chain employs TRBV5-1 and TRBJ1-6; TRBD1 matches at 11 bases. V was clipped by 2 bases and J by 8 bases; unmatched bases: 3. The CDR3 covers 15 residues. Per the germline V gene, CDR1 is SGHRS and CDR2 is YFSETQ. CDR3 bases: TGCGCCAGCAGCTTAGGACAGGGGGCCTATTCACCCCTCCACTTT. Its protein product is CASSLGQGAYSPLHF.

The chain is built from TRBV18 and TRBJ2-1, with 16 nucleotides matching TRBD2. The CDR3 spans 16 residues. CDR1 is KGHSH, CDR2 LQKENI, per germline. The J segment lost 6 bases and the V segment lost 3 bases, leaving 2 bases of the junction unmatched. The CDR3 DNA is TGTGCCAGCTCACCGGGACTAGCGGGGGGGCTCAATGAGCAGTTCTTC. It translates to CASSPGLAGGLNEQFF.

The V gene is TRBV11-3, the J gene TRBJ2-6; D unclear. The CDR3 is 15 amino acids. The germline CDR1 and CDR2 sequences are SGHNT and YENEEA. With 1 base removed from V and 0 bases from J, the gap between germline ends came to 4 bases. CDR3 loop: CASSLGHSGANVLTF. Written as DNA, the CDR3 is TGTGCCAGCAGCTTAGGCCACTCTGGGGCCAACGTCCTGACTTTC.

The chain has TRBV5-1 and TRBJ2-7; unclear D gene. Trimming removed 0 bases at V and 0 bases at J, with 10 bases between. Germline V gives CDR1 SGHRS, CDR2 YFSETQ. The CDR3 extends over 15 amino acids. In nucleotides, the CDR3 is TGCGCCAGCAGCTTGGGTTGGTCAGACTCCTACGAGCAGTACTTC. Encoded protein: CASSLGWSDSYEQYF.

This sequence joins TRBV4-2 and TRBJ2-2; D gene unclear. This CDR3 contains 16 residues. CDR1 LGHNA and CDR2 YNFKEQ come from the germline V gene. V lost 4 bases, J lost 0 bases, and 12 bases lay in between. Here the CDR3 DNA reads TGTGCCAGCAGCCCGGAAGACCCTTCGAACACCGGGGAGCTGTTTTTT. Encoded protein: CASSPEDPSNTGELFF.

In this sample, this clone turned up once. V is TRBV7-9 and J is TRBJ2-7; possible D gene TRBD1, 5 bases. Per germline, CDR1 SEHNR and CDR2 FQNEAQ (reference sequence). V was shortened by 5 bases and J by 8 bases, with 16 bases between the two germline ends. There are 13 residues in the CDR3. The CDR3 is CASSLTPRDKQYF. The CDR3 DNA follows: TGTGCCAGCAGCCTAACCCCCAGGGATAAGCAGTACTTC.

The chain uses TRBV28 and TRBJ1-5; D possibly corresponds to TRBD1 (5 bases). CDR1 is MDHEN and CDR2 is SYDVKM in the germline V gene. The CDR3 covers 14 residues. Between the trimmed V and J ends, which lost 3 bases and 4 bases, there was a span of 10 bases. The CDR3 DNA reads TGTGCCAGCAGTTTGGGGGGGGGAAATCAGCCCCAGCATTTT. It codes for CASSLGGGNQPQHF.

This clone came up once. The chain is built from TRBV30 and TRBJ2-2; 10 bases fit TRBD2. Per the germline V gene, CDR1 is GTSNPN and CDR2 is SVGIG (reference sequence). The CDR3 covers 18 residues. With 1 base clipped from V and 4 bases from J, the junction kept 12 bases outside the gene matches. CDR3 region: CAWSERPGLAYRTGELFF. CDR3 bases: TGTGCCTGGAGTGAAAGGCCGGGACTAGCGTATCGCACCGGGGAGCTGTTTTTT.

Here the CDR3 reads CASRRMGNLNEQFF. The CDR3 nucleotides are TGTGCCAGCAGGAGGATGGGGAACCTAAATGAGCAGTTCTTC. The chain joins TRBV3-1 (or the pseudogene TRBV3-2) to TRBJ2-1; D uncertain. Looked up from germline, CDR1 is LGHDT and CDR2 is YNNKEL (reference sequence). CDR3 length: 14 amino acids. Trimming took off 6 bases at V and 7 bases at J, with 16 bases between the two ends.

This chain uses TRBV30 with TRBJ2-3, with D tentatively TRBD1 or TRBD2 (5 bases each). Deletions cut 0 bases from V and 0 bases from J, with 10 bases between. The CDR3 length is 15 residues. Germline CDR1 reads GTSNPN; CDR2 reads SVGIG (reference sequence). In DNA, the CDR3 is TGTGCCTGGAGTGTAAACGGGGCGAGCACAGATACGCAGTATTTT. Its translation: CAWSVNGASTDTQYF.

This chain connects TRBV7-9 to TRBJ1-2; D not resolved. Trimming removed 1 base at V and 5 bases at J, with 14 bases between. Germline V gives CDR1 SEHNR, CDR2 FQNEAQ (reference sequence). This CDR3 has 15 amino acids. CDR3 sequence (DNA): TGTGCCAGCAGCTTAGTTCTGGGGATAGCATATGGCTACACCTTC. Translated: CASSLVLGIAYGYTF. The full variable domain, with the rest looked up from reference TRBV7-9 and TRBJ1-2, is DTGVSQNPRHKITKRGQNVTFRCDPISEHNRLYWYRQTLGQGPEFLTYFQNEAQLEKSRLLSDRFSAERPKGSFSTLEIQRTEQGDSAMYLCASSLVLGIAYGYTFGSGTRLTVV.

This rearrangement joins TRBV27 to TRBJ1-1; D may be TRBD1 (5 bases). V was pared by 6 bases and J by 2 bases, with 10 bases between. The germline gives CDR1 MNHEY, CDR2 SMNVEV (reference sequence). This CDR3 comprises 13 residues. CDR3 sequence reads: CASRGRTNTEAFF. In nucleotides, the CDR3 is TGTGCCAGCAGGGGCAGGACAAACACTGAAGCTTTCTTT.

The rearrangement joins TRBV6-5 to TRBJ2-7, with D unclear. Trimming left V 6 bases short and J 0 bases short, with 9 bases between. The length of the CDR3 is 13 residues. Germline CDR1 MNHEY, CDR2 SVGAGI. The CDR3 nucleotides read TGTGCCAGCAGAACATCCGGCTCCTACGAGCAGTACTTC. Translating it yields CASRTSGSYEQYF.

The chain employs TRBV2 and TRBJ2-2; D is unresolved. CDR3 length: 14 residues. Germline V gives CDR1 SNHLY, CDR2 FYNNEI. V was pared by 5 bases and J by 1 base, with 8 bases between. CDR3 loop: CASSLTGNTGELFF. The CDR3 DNA reads TGTGCCAGCAGTCTCACTGGGAACACCGGGGAGCTGTTTTTT.

The J gene is TRBJ1-1, the V gene TRBV7-9; 8 bases are shared with TRBD1. This CDR3 is 18 amino acids long. Trimming took 2 bases from V and 10 from J; bases not matched to a gene: 21. Germline values: CDR1 SEHNR, CDR2 FQNEAQ (reference sequence). The CDR3 DNA reads TGTGCCAGCAGCTTAAGCCCGTGGGTGGGGGGACAGGCGGAAGGAGCTTTCTTT. It encodes CASSLSPWVGGQAEGAFF.